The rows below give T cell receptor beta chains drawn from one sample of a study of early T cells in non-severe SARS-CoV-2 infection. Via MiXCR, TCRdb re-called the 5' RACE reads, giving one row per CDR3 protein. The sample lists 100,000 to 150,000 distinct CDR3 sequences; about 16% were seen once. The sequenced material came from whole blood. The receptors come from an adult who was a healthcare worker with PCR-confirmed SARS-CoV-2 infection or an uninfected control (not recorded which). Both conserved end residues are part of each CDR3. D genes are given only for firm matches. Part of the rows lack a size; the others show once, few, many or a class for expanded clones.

TGTGCCAGCACCCTCGGGGGCACAGATACGCAGTATTTT | CASTLGGTDTQYF | TRBV11-2 | - | many | TRBJ2-3
TGTGCCAGTAGTACCTTAAGAGGGGGCTACAATGAGCAGTTCTTC | CASSTLRGGYNEQFF | TRBV19 | - | many | TRBJ2-1
TGTGCCAGCAGCACCGCAGGGCTCTATGGCTACACCTTC | CASSTAGLYGYTF | TRBV7-2 | - | - | TRBJ1-2
TGCGCCAGCAGCCTCGGTACAGGGCTAAAAGAGACCCAGTACTTC | CASSLGTGLKETQYF | TRBV5-1 | - | - | TRBJ2-5
TGTGCCTGGACAGGGGGTTGGTCCGGAAACACCATATATTTT | CAWTGGWSGNTIYF | TRBV30 | TRBD1 | few | TRBJ1-3
TGTGCCAGCAGCTTAGGGGAACCGGCCCCGGCCAATAATTCACCCCTCCACTTT | CASSLGEPAPANNSPLHF | TRBV7-6 | - | few | TRBJ1-6
TGTGCCAGCACTCCCGGGACAGATGCAACTAATGAAAAACTGTTTTTT | CASTPGTDATNEKLFF | TRBV7-8 | TRBD1 | few | TRBJ1-4
TGCGCCAGCAGCTTCGGACAGATTAATTCACCCCTCCACTTT | CASSFGQINSPLHF | TRBV5-1 | - | few | TRBJ1-6
TGCGCCAGCAGCCTGACTAGCGGGGGGCAGTTCAATGAGCAGTTCTTC | CASSLTSGGQFNEQFF | TRBV5-1 | TRBD2 | few | TRBJ2-1
TGTGCCAGCAGCAAAAGGAGGTTCTACGAGCAGTACTTC | CASSKRRFYEQYF | TRBV21-1 | - | few | TRBJ2-7
TGCGCCAGCAGCTTGTACTCCGACAGGGACTATAGCTACACCTTC | CASSLYSDRDYSYTF | TRBV5-1 | TRBD1 | - | TRBJ1-2
TGCGCCAGCAGCCAAACCGGGACTAGCGATGAGCAGTTCTTC | CASSQTGTSDEQFF | TRBV4-1 | TRBD2 | many | TRBJ2-1
TGTGCCAGCAGTTCTCCCCGACAGGGGGCTAAAGAGACCCAGTACTTC | CASSSPRQGAKETQYF | TRBV27 | TRBD1 | - | TRBJ2-5
TGCAGTGCCTACGAGGATAACACCCCCTCTGGGGCCAACGTCCTGACTTTC | CSAYEDNTPSGANVLTF | TRBV20-1 | - | many | TRBJ2-6
TGTGCCATCAGTGAGTCTGGGGGACTGAAATTTAATTCACCCCTCCACTTT | CAISESGGLKFNSPLHF | TRBV10-3 | - | many | TRBJ1-6
TGTGCCAGCAGCTTACCCCTAGACACTGAAGCTTTCTTT | CASSLPLDTEAFF | TRBV7-9 | - | - | TRBJ1-1
TGCGCCAGCAGCCAAGATCACGAGGGGAACTATGGCTACACCTTC | CASSQDHEGNYGYTF | TRBV4-1 | - | few | TRBJ1-2
TGTGCCAGCAGCGTAGTGTCGGGTTACCAAGAGACCCAGTACTTC | CASSVVSGYQETQYF | TRBV9 | - | few | TRBJ2-5
TGTGCCAGCAGCTTAACCCAGGGAACCTACAATGAGCAGTTCTTC | CASSLTQGTYNEQFF | TRBV7-3 | - | many | TRBJ2-1
TGTGCCAGCAGTTTAGCGCGGTGGGGGGCGCGTCAGCCCCAGCATTTT | CASSLARWGARQPQHF | TRBV12-3/TRBV12-4 | - | - | TRBJ1-5
TGTGCCAGCAGCTCAAAGAACAGGTACAACACTGAAGCTTTCTTT | CASSSKNRYNTEAFF | TRBV2 | - | few | TRBJ1-1
TGCGCCAGCTCACGTCCGGGACAGACAGCACACGAGCAGTACTTC | CASSRPGQTAHEQYF | TRBV5-1 | TRBD1 | few | TRBJ2-7
TGTGCCAGCAGCTTAACGTCCGGGGAGCTGTTTTTT | CASSLTSGELFF | TRBV7-3 | - | - | TRBJ2-2
TGCGCCAGCAGCTTTGGTCCCACAGATACGCAGTATTTT | CASSFGPTDTQYF | TRBV5-1 | - | - | TRBJ2-3
TGTGCCAGCAGCCCGTCTGCGCGGGGGGAAGAGACCCAGTACTTC | CASSPSARGEETQYF | TRBV3-1 | TRBD2 | few | TRBJ2-5
TGTGCCTGGAACTATCAGAACACCGGGGAGCTGTTTTTT | CAWNYQNTGELFF | TRBV30 | - | few | TRBJ2-2
TGCGCCAGCAGCATTCGACTAGCTGGTAATGAGCAGTTCTTC | CASSIRLAGNEQFF | TRBV5-1 | TRBD2 | few | TRBJ2-1